This T cell receptor (beta chain) comes out of a study of blood T cell repertoires in COVID-19. For the study at large: Spain, Italy and the United States supplied samples that represented acute and convalescent COVID-19. T cells, B-cell-depleted T cells, or PBMCs supplied cDNA or gDNA.

Only in-frame clones appear in the TCRdb table, and some are missing; sequencing was by immunoSEQ multiplex PCR. The table has hundreds of thousands of clones, around 85% seen once. Donors in Cohort 3 counted as recovered after two negative PCRs, clearance, or symptom resolution. From germline, CDR1 is MNHEY and CDR2 SVGAGI. Trimming stripped 7 bases from V and 0 bases from J, with 14 bases between. There are 15 residues in the CDR3. The sequence derives from a man aged 25 to 40 who had recovered from COVID-19. V gene TRBV6-5 combines with J gene TRBJ2-3; D call uncertain. The sample comprised PBMCs or T cells enriched from blood (not recorded which). CDR3 protein: CASTPGSVSTDTQYF. The CDR3 region has the DNA TGTGCCAGCACCCCCGGGTCGGTGAGCACAGATACGCAGTATTTT.